This passage covers 17 T cell receptor beta chains from one sample sequenced in a study of blood T cell repertoires in COVID-19 (TCRdb year 2020). Library creation used the immunoSEQ multiplex PCR assay. TCRdb mirrors the immuneACCESS table, restricted to in-frame sequences. Some clones are absent from its copies; in checked studies, under half trace to an unresolved V gene, and the reason for the others is unknown. Within this sample are 270,000 or so clones, with approximately 86% of them counted one time only. The top ten hold around 2.4% of the sample. Sample: PBMCs or T cells enriched from blood (not recorded which). Source of these receptors: a woman younger than 30 who had recovered from COVID-19.

This clone was detected only once. The CDR3 region is CASSQIGPGANVLTF. The CDR3 bases are TGTGCCAGCAGCCAAATTGGCCCTGGGGCCAACGTCCTGACTTTC. The V call is TRBV3-1 (or the pseudogene TRBV3-2), the J call TRBJ2-6; D not certain. With 2 bases removed from V and 2 bases from J, the gap between germline ends came to 7 bases. The CDR3 sequence is 15 residues long. The germline CDR1 and CDR2 sequences are LGHDT and YNNKEL (reference sequence).

This clone was counted a few times. V gene TRBV2 combines with J gene TRBJ2-3; 12 bases map to TRBD2. V lost 5 bases and J lost 4; bases outside the gene matches: 7. Germline-derived CDR1 and CDR2 are SNHLY and FYNNEI. The CDR3 spans 16 residues. The CDR3 coding sequence is TGTGCCAGCAGTCTACTAGCGGGGGGTGACGCAGATACGCAGTATTTT. It translates to CASSLLAGGDADTQYF.

A few counts support this clone. V usage is TRBV7-2 and J usage is TRBJ1-1; TRBD1 is a possible D gene (6 bases). Germline CDR1 is SGHTA and CDR2 is FQGNSA. V lost 1 base and J 1 base, leaving 13 bases between the germline ends. The CDR3 covers 16 residues. CDR3 sequence reads: CASSLGQGSGNTEAFF. CDR3 nucleotides: TGTGCCAGCAGCTTAGGTCAGGGGAGCGGGAACACTGAAGCTTTCTTT. The complete variable domain, with remaining parts taken from reference TRBV7-2 and TRBJ1-1, reads GAGVSQSPSNKVTEKGKDVELRCDPISGHTALYWYRQSLGQGLEFLIYFQGNSAPDKSGLPSDRFSAERTGGSVSTLTIQRTQQEDSAVYLCASSLGQGSGNTEAFFGQGTRLTVV.

The chain is built from TRBV30 and TRBJ2-5, with 9 bases aligning to TRBD1. Germline lookup yields CDR1 GTSNPN and CDR2 SVGIG (reference sequence). V shed 5 bases, J shed 7 bases, and the junction held 8 bases outside the gene matches. There are 13 residues in the CDR3. The CDR3 sequence: CAWVTGGSGTQYF. CDR3 DNA: TGTGCCTGGGTCACAGGGGGCAGTGGGACCCAGTACTTC.

This clone was recorded only once. The chain recombines TRBV29-1 with TRBJ2-4; possibly TRBD1 for D (5 bases). Trimming took off 8 bases at V and 2 bases at J, with 19 bases between the two ends. Germline V lookup: CDR1 SQVTM, CDR2 ANQGSEA. This CDR3 has 15 residues. CDR3 residues: CSISGMVETKNIQYF. The CDR3 coding sequence is TGCAGCATCTCAGGGATGGTGGAAACCAAAAACATTCAGTACTTC.

The rearrangement joins TRBV18 to TRBJ2-7; TRBD2 agrees at 9 bases. The CDR3 is 15 amino acids. In germline, CDR1 is KGHSH, CDR2 LQKENI. The J segment lost 4 bases and the V segment lost 2 bases, leaving 6 bases of the junction unmatched. CDR3 in amino acids: CASSPRLAEKYEQYF. The DNA for the CDR3 is TGTGCCAGCTCACCAAGACTAGCGGAAAAGTACGAGCAGTACTTC. Drawing the rest from reference TRBV18 and TRBJ2-7, the complete variable domain is NAGVMQNPRHLVRRRGQEARLRCSPMKGHSHVYWYRQLPEEGLKFMVYLQKENIIDESGMPKERFSAEFPKEGPSILRIQQVVRGDSAAYFCASSPRLAEKYEQYFGPGTRLTVT.

The chain links TRBV4-1 to TRBJ2-7; TRBD2 agrees at 12 bases. CDR3 size: 18 residues. V shed 3 bases, J shed 0 bases, and the junction held 9 bases outside the gene matches. Germline V gene data show CDR1 as MGHRA and CDR2 as YSYEKL. DNA of the CDR3: TGCGCCAGCAGCCAGGGAGGACTAGCGGGATCAAACTCCTACGAGCAGTACTTC. Protein: CASSQGGLAGSNSYEQYF.

The chain is built from TRBV20-1 and TRBJ2-5, with D unclear. Trimming removed 6 bases at V and 2 bases at J, with 7 bases between. The V gene's germline CDR1 is DFQATT and CDR2 SNEGSKA (reference sequence). The CDR3 has 11 amino acids. CDR3 in amino acids: CSAQFQETQYF. DNA for the CDR3: TGCAGTGCCCAGTTTCAAGAGACCCAGTACTTC.

The rearrangement joins TRBV19 to TRBJ1-1; D not resolved. The CDR3 length is 15 residues. CDR1 is LNHDA and CDR2 is SQIVND in the germline V gene (reference sequence). The germline V and J ends were trimmed by 4 bases and 0 bases, with 12 bases remaining between them. The CDR3 sequence: CASSTFLTVNTEAFF. The CDR3 DNA is TGTGCCAGTAGTACATTCCTAACAGTGAACACTGAAGCTTTCTTT.

The rearrangement uses TRBV23-1 and TRBJ1-1, with a tentative D call TRBD1 (5 bases). TRBV23-1 is known as an ORF, though its function is uncertain. The CDR3 is 15 residues long. V lost 0 bases to trimming and J lost 6 bases, with 14 bases between them. The CDR3: CASSQSRPEGAEAFF. The CDR3 DNA reads as TGCGCCAGCAGTCAATCCCGGCCCGAAGGGGCTGAAGCTTTCTTT.

V is TRBV27 and J is TRBJ2-4; D might be TRBD2 (6 bases). The length of the CDR3 is 14 residues. V lost 0 bases to trimming and J lost 12 bases, with 15 bases between them. From germline, CDR1 is MNHEY and CDR2 SMNVEV (reference sequence). The CDR3 sequence is CASSLSGPGRDQYF. In nucleotides, the CDR3 is TGTGCCAGCAGTTTATCCGGGCCCGGGCGGGATCAGTACTTC.

J is TRBJ2-1 and V is TRBV7-8; 9 bases agree with TRBD2. The CDR3 is made up of 17 amino acids. V was clipped by 5 bases and J by 2 bases; unmatched bases: 10. CDR1 SGHVS and CDR2 FQNEAQ come from the germline V gene. The CDR3 region has the DNA TGTGCCAGCAGCCGGTGGTTGGAGCGGGGGGCCTACAATGAGCAGTTCTTC. This codes for CASSRWLERGAYNEQFF. Combining the CDR3 with reference TRBV7-8 and TRBJ2-1 gives the whole variable domain GAGVSQSPRYKVAKRGQDVALRCDPISGHVSLFWYQQALGQGPEFLTYFQNEAQLDKSGLPSDRFFAERPEGSVSTLKIQRTQQEDSAVYLCASSRWLERGAYNEQFFGPGTRLTVL.

The J gene is TRBJ2-2, the V gene TRBV3-1 (or the pseudogene TRBV3-2), with D possibly being TRBD1 (6 bases). V shed 4 bases and J shed 6 bases, with 15 bases lying between them. CDR1 is LGHDT and CDR2 is YNNKEL in the germline V gene (reference sequence). The CDR3 loop spans 15 amino acids. CDR3 nucleotides: TGTGCCAGCAGCCTGGCAGGGGATGCCCCCGGGGAGCTGTTTTTT. Translated: CASSLAGDAPGELFF.

J is TRBJ2-7 and V is TRBV28; D is undetermined. Between the trimmed V and J ends, which lost 3 bases and 2 bases, there was a span of 11 bases. Germline V gives CDR1 MDHEN, CDR2 SYDVKM. This CDR3 comprises 14 residues. The CDR3 reads CASSFEFPTYEQYF. CDR3 bases: TGTGCCAGCAGTTTTGAGTTCCCGACCTACGAGCAGTACTTC.

The CDR3 nucleotides are TGTGCCAGCAGCCTGGGACTAGCTAGCCGTGAGCAGTACTTC. Translated: CASSLGLASREQYF. The genes are TRBV7-2 and TRBJ2-7; 9 positions match TRBD2. CDR3 length: 14 amino acids. CDR1 is SGHTA, CDR2 FQGNSA, per germline. J gave up 7 bases and V 5 bases, and 9 bases lay outside the gene matches.

The chain recombines TRBV6-5 with TRBJ2-1; 13 bases fit TRBD2. This CDR3 comprises 14 residues. V shed 6 bases, J shed 10 bases, and the junction held 6 bases outside the gene matches. Germline V gene data show CDR1 as MNHEY and CDR2 as SVGAGI. This CDR3 is CASRPTSGRGEQFF. The CDR3 region has the DNA TGTGCCAGCAGACCCACTAGCGGGAGGGGGGAGCAGTTCTTC.

This clone was seen a handful of times. The V call is TRBV5-6, the J call TRBJ1-2; 7 bases agree with TRBD1. The trim removed 0 bases at V and 10 bases at J, leaving 6 bases unmatched. The CDR3 runs 13 residues. Germline loops: CDR1 SGHDT, CDR2 YYEEEE. In nucleotides, the CDR3 is TGTGCCAGCAGCTTGGGGGACAGAGACGTCTACACCTTC. Translation: CASSLGDRDVYTF.